These 29 T cell receptor beta chains came from one sample sequenced in a study of blood T cells in healthy people across ages. It was with a sample-barcoded 5' primer and a J-beta primer mix that a second PCR of about 7 to 12 cycles was run. Via MiXCR, TCRdb re-called the 5' RACE reads, giving one row per CDR3 protein. Of 1.5 million or so distinct CDR3 sequences listed, 42% are singletons. The sample consisted of blood. These receptors were obtained from a woman in her late teens or twenties in good health.

J is TRBJ1-2 and V is TRBV29-1; D may be TRBD1 (6 bases). Germline-derived CDR1 and CDR2 are SQVTM and ANQGSEA. V was cut by 3 bases and J by 4 bases, with 15 bases left in between. This CDR3 has 14 amino acids. CDR3 bases: TGCAGCGTTGAGGAACAGGGTAGGGCCTATGGCTACACCTTC. It encodes CSVEEQGRAYGYTF.

Only one count was recorded for this clonotype. This chain joins TRBV4-2 and TRBJ2-7; D possibly matches TRBD1 or TRBD2 (5 bases each). The germline gives CDR1 LGHNA, CDR2 YNFKEQ. CDR3 size: 11 residues. Trimming took off 1 base at V and 10 bases at J, with 8 bases between the two ends. CDR3 loop: CASSQGDLQYF. CDR3 DNA sequence: TGTGCCAGCAGCCAAGGGGACCTTCAGTACTTC.

In regard to this clonotype: This could be a read error, since a much larger clone is one nucleotide away. It is unclear where the CDR3 begins or ends on the DNA, so no DNA is shown, and the CDR3 is as TCRdb lists it. This sequence joins TRBV21-1 and TRBJ2-1; the table's D call of TRBD2 was not tested on the DNA. TRBV21-1 is listed as a pseudogene. The CDR3 is 20 amino acids in total, end residues counted. This chain's CDR3 is CASSNWGTGTSGRGYNEQYF.

This clonotype was seen a handful of times. The chain has TRBV7-2 and TRBJ2-4; 7 nucleotides align to TRBD1. The J call is in doubt because the DNA end fits TRBJ2-7 better. The CDR3 spans 13 residues. Germline V gene data show CDR1 as SGHTA and CDR2 as FQGNSA. In DNA, the CDR3 is TGTGCCAGCAGCAAGGACAGGAGCTACGAGCAGTACTTC. Translating gives CASSKDRSYEQYF.

The chain uses TRBV28 and TRBJ1-1; tentative D call: TRBD1 (5 bases). The CDR3 runs to 14 residues. The germline gives CDR1 MDHEN, CDR2 SYDVKM. The germline V and J ends were trimmed by 5 bases and 5 bases, with 15 bases remaining between them. CDR3 DNA: TGTGCCAGCAGTCAGGGTTGGGGTGGGACTGAAGCTTTCTTT. Translated: CASSQGWGGTEAFF.

The chain uses TRBV10-3 and TRBJ2-7, with D possibly matching TRBD1 (6 bases). Trimming left V 3 bases short and J 7 bases short, with 16 bases between. The CDR3 spans 14 residues. The V gene's germline CDR1 is ENHRY and CDR2 SYGVKD. The CDR3 is CAISDRGSDNEQYF. Here the CDR3 DNA reads TGTGCCATCAGTGACAGGGGTTCCGACAATGAGCAGTACTTC.

This clonotype came up a few times. The rearrangement links TRBV20-1 to TRBJ2-7; 7 bases are a match to TRBD1. The CDR3 is made up of 13 amino acids. The ends lost 3 bases at V and 0 bases at J; junction bases unmatched: 2. Per the germline V gene, CDR1 is DFQATT and CDR2 is SNEGSKA (reference sequence). The CDR3 DNA is TGCAGTGCTAGCCGGGACAGCTCCTACGAGCAGTACTTC. It codes for CSASRDSSYEQYF.

The chain couples TRBV12-3 or TRBV12-4 to TRBJ1-5; 7 bases line up with TRBD1. The J segment lost 4 bases and the V segment lost 5 bases, leaving 8 bases of the junction unmatched. This CDR3 spans 15 amino acids. The DNA for the CDR3 is TGTGCCAGCAGTGGGGGGGGGACAGCTAATCAGCCCCAGCATTTT. Its protein is CASSGGGTANQPQHF.

V usage is TRBV30 and J usage is TRBJ2-7; 7 nucleotides agree with TRBD1. Germline lookup yields CDR1 GTSNPN and CDR2 SVGIG (reference sequence). This CDR3 comprises 15 residues. After removal of 6 bases from V and 2 bases from J, the junction contained 13 bases not matched to a gene. The CDR3 DNA reads as TGTGCCTGTCAGCCCGGGACAGCCCTTACCTACGAGCAGTACTTC. This sequence encodes CACQPGTALTYEQYF.

V gene TRBV5-1 combines with J gene TRBJ2-2, with TRBD2 identical over 14 bases. CDR1 and CDR2 (germline): SGHRS, YFSETQ. V was pared by 7 bases and J by 5 bases, with 4 bases of the junction left unmatched. The CDR3 covers 15 residues. CDR3 amino acids: CASAWTSGGTGELFF. CDR3 in DNA: TGCGCCAGCGCATGGACTAGCGGGGGGACCGGGGAGCTGTTTTTT.

The chain combines TRBV4-1 with TRBJ2-3, with TRBD2 matching 8 bases. CDR3 length: 15 residues. J was trimmed by 0 bases and V by 4 bases; bases with no gene match: 3. Germline V gives CDR1 MGHRA, CDR2 YSYEKL. CDR3 loop: CASSRERGSTDTQYF. The CDR3 nucleotides are TGCGCCAGCAGCCGAGAGCGGGGGAGCACAGATACGCAGTATTTT.

This chain uses TRBV27 with TRBJ2-6, with D unresolved. V was trimmed by 10 bases and J by 2 bases, leaving 18 bases between them. There are 16 residues in the CDR3. The germline V gene encodes CDR1 MNHEY and CDR2 SMNVEV (reference sequence). Here the CDR3 DNA reads TGTGCCAACCAAGCCGAGGCGAACCCTGGGGCCAACGTCCTGACTTTC. Its protein is CANQAEANPGANVLTF. The full variable domain, completed using reference TRBV27 and TRBJ2-6, is EAQVTQNPRYLITVTGKKLTVTCSQNMNHEYMSWYRQDPGLGLRQIYYSMNVEVTDKGDVPEGYKVSRKEKRNFPLILESPSPNQTSLYFCANQAEANPGANVLTFGAGSRLTVL.

This clonotype was seen just once. J is TRBJ2-1 and V is TRBV2; TRBD1 matches at 9 bases. Germline-derived CDR1 and CDR2 are SNHLY and FYNNEI. V lost 1 base to trimming and J lost 0 bases; unmatched junction nucleotides: 1. This CDR3 has 16 residues. CDR3 protein: CASSEGTGASYNEQFF. CDR3 sequence (DNA): TGTGCCAGCAGTGAAGGGACAGGGGCCTCCTACAATGAGCAGTTCTTC. The full variable domain, completed using reference TRBV2 and TRBJ2-1, is EPEVTQTPSHQVTQMGQEVILRCVPISNHLYFYWYRQILGQKVEFLVSFYNNEISEKSEIFDDQFSVERPDGSNFTLKIRSTKLEDSAMYFCASSEGTGASYNEQFFGPGTRLTVL.

The V and J genes are TRBV7-9 and TRBJ2-1; 9 bases line up with TRBD2. CDR3 size: 15 residues. Germline V gene lookup returns CDR1 SEHNR and CDR2 FQNEAQ (reference sequence). Trimming at V came to 3 bases and at J to 7 bases, leaving 7 bases not matched to a gene. DNA for the CDR3: TGTGCCAGCAGCTTGGCTAGCGGGGTTCGGAATGAGCAGTTCTTC. Protein sequence: CASSLASGVRNEQFF.

Concerning this clonotype itself: At one boundary the junction diverges from the germline segment, which might be a read error. This chain links TRBV6-6 with TRBJ2-2, with D uncertain. This CDR3 has 15 amino acids. CDR1 and CDR2 (germline): MNHNY, SVGAGI (reference sequence). CDR3 region: CAGSWVQVPTGELFF. For the CDR3, the DNA is TGTGCCGGCAGTTGGGTCCAGGTACCCACCGGGGAGCTGTTTTTT.

The genes are TRBV6-5 and TRBJ2-1; TRBD2 agrees at 7 bases. Looked up from germline, CDR1 is MNHEY and CDR2 is SVGAGI. The trim removed 11 bases at V and 3 bases at J, leaving 10 bases unmatched. The CDR3 has 14 residues. CDR3 region: CAQGEGGDYNEQFF. The DNA for the CDR3 is TGTGCCCAAGGGGAGGGAGGGGACTACAATGAGCAGTTCTTC.

The chain links TRBV7-6 to TRBJ2-7; 9 bases align to TRBD1. This CDR3 has 14 residues. Germline CDR1 reads SGHVS; CDR2 reads FNYEAQ. With V trimmed by 3 bases and J by 3 bases, 3 bases remained unmatched. The CDR3 DNA follows: TGTGCCAGCAGCTTCTCGGACAGGGGCTACGAGCAGTACTTC. Its translation is CASSFSDRGYEQYF.

The rearrangement uses TRBV7-9 and TRBJ2-7; 8 bases map to TRBD1. This CDR3 is 14 amino acids long. Germline CDR1 is SEHNR and CDR2 is FQNEAQ (reference sequence). V shed 6 bases, J shed 5 bases, and the junction held 9 bases outside the gene matches. CDR3 nucleotide sequence: TGTGCCAGCAGGAAAACAGGGGGTGTGGACGAGCAGTACTTC. This translates into CASRKTGGVDEQYF.

V and J are TRBV5-1 and TRBJ2-1; TRBD1 aligns across 11 bases. After removal of 8 bases from V and 3 bases from J, the junction contained 7 bases not matched to a gene. This CDR3 comprises 15 residues. Per the germline V gene, CDR1 is SGHRS and CDR2 is YFSETQ. Here the CDR3 reads CASGTGTGGYNEQFF. The DNA of the CDR3 is TGCGCCAGTGGAACCGGGACAGGGGGCTACAATGAGCAGTTCTTC. Filled out from reference TRBV5-1 and TRBJ2-1, the complete variable domain reads KAGVTQTPRYLIKTRGQQVTLSCSPISGHRSVSWYQQTPGQGLQFLFEYFSETQRNKGNFPGRFSGRQFSNSRSEMNVSTLELGDSALYLCASGTGTGGYNEQFFGPGTRLTVL.

The chain couples TRBV12-3 or TRBV12-4 to TRBJ2-1, with D perhaps TRBD1 or TRBD2 (5 bases each). The end of the DNA is better explained by TRBJ2-7, so the J call may be wrong. This CDR3 has 16 amino acids. The CDR3 DNA sequence: TGTGCCAGCAGTTTTAGACGGGACCCCTCCTACAATGAGCAGTACTTC. Protein product: CASSFRRDPSYNEQYF.

This sequence joins TRBV27 and TRBJ2-7; no clear D gene. The germline V gene has CDR1 MNHEY and CDR2 SMNVEV (reference sequence). This CDR3 has 13 amino acids. The germline V and J ends were trimmed by 2 bases and 6 bases, with 11 bases remaining between them. CDR3: CASSLNPMGEQYF. For the CDR3, the DNA is TGTGCCAGCAGTTTAAACCCCATGGGCGAGCAGTACTTC.

For this clonotype: A read error may produce the germline difference seen at one junction end. The V and J genes are TRBV4-1 and TRBJ2-7; 12 bases fit TRBD1. Per germline, CDR1 MGHRA and CDR2 YSYEKL. There are 14 residues in the CDR3. In DNA, the CDR3 is TGCACCAGCAGCATGGGACAGGGGGCGGTCGAGCAGTACTTC. Amino acid sequence: CTSSMGQGAVEQYF.

The J gene is TRBJ1-2, the V gene TRBV21-1; the table assigns TRBD1, which was not confirmed against the DNA. TRBV21-1 is assigned pseudogene status. The CDR3 runs 15 residues. DNA of the CDR3: TGTGCCAGCAGCGCAGGGACGGGTCCTAACTATGGCTACACCTTC. Its translation is CASSAGTGPNYGYTF.

CDR3 in DNA: TGCAGTGCTAGGACAGGACAGGGCGGCACTGAAGCTTTCTTT. Translating it yields CSARTGQGGTEAFF. This chain joins TRBV20-1 and TRBJ1-1; 8 nucleotides align to TRBD1. J was trimmed by 4 bases and V by 3 bases; bases with no gene match: 7. CDR1 is DFQATT, CDR2 SNEGSKA, per germline (reference sequence). This CDR3 is 14 amino acids long.

The rearrangement joins TRBV20-1 to TRBJ1-2, with D possibly TRBD1 on 5 matching bases. Germline V gene lookup returns CDR1 DFQATT and CDR2 SNEGSKA (reference sequence). The CDR3 totals 12 residues. V lost 0 bases and J 8 bases, leaving 10 bases between the germline ends. The CDR3 nucleotides read TGCAGTGCTAGAGAGGAGGGGAAAGGCTACACCTTC. Amino acids: CSAREEGKGYTF.

This chain uses TRBV3-1 with TRBJ2-6; TRBD2 aligns across 13 bases. Trimming at V came to 3 bases and at J to 2 bases, leaving 1 base not matched to a gene. The CDR3 runs to 17 residues. Germline V gives CDR1 LGHDT, CDR2 YNNKEL (reference sequence). The CDR3 loop reads CASSHGLAGAGANVLTF. The CDR3, as DNA: TGTGCCAGCAGCCATGGACTAGCGGGAGCTGGGGCCAACGTCCTGACTTTC. Looking up the rest from reference TRBV3-1 and TRBJ2-6 gives the full variable domain: DTAVSQTPKYLVTQMGNDKSIKCEQNLGHDTMYWYKQDSKKFLKIMFSYNNKELIINETVPNRFSPKSPDKAHLNLHINSLELGDSAVYFCASSHGLAGAGANVLTFGAGSRLTVL.

The chain combines TRBV20-1 with TRBJ2-4, with 8 positions matching TRBD1. The junction had 4 bases not matched to a gene; V was cut back by 4 bases and J by 2 bases. Germline V gene sequence: CDR1 DFQATT, CDR2 SNEGSKA (reference sequence). The CDR3 covers 14 residues. The CDR3 bases are TGCAGTGCTAACAGGGGGTTTACCAAAAACATTCAGTACTTC. Its protein product is CSANRGFTKNIQYF.

This clonotype has a handful of counts. The chain combines TRBV6-2 or TRBV6-3 with TRBJ2-5, with D unclear. Germline-derived CDR1 and CDR2 are MNHEY and SVGEGT. This CDR3 region has 14 residues. The germline V and J ends were trimmed by 2 bases and 4 bases, with 11 bases remaining between them. The CDR3 reads CASSYLAGRETQYF. CDR3 sequence (DNA): TGTGCCAGCAGTTACCTGGCCGGACGAGAGACCCAGTACTTC.

This clonotype was seen a handful of times. The V and J genes are TRBV29-1 and TRBJ2-2, with D tentatively TRBD2 (5 bases). V lost 4 bases to trimming and J lost 4 bases, with 7 bases between them. This CDR3 spans 12 amino acids. The germline gives CDR1 SQVTM, CDR2 ANQGSEA. Here the CDR3 DNA reads TGCAGCGTTGCTGCGGGCACCGGGGAGCTGTTTTTT. Translated: CSVAAGTGELFF.